The present entry profiles one TCR beta chain with its context. Per the study methods: How many nucleated cells were present was estimated from reference gene primer amplification. Using immunoSEQ multiplex PCR, the repertoire was profiled, and TCRdb retains in-frame clones only, with some absent. D and trimming were read from the DNA, whereas the V and J calls and clone size are those reported in that table. In the table there are roughly 37,000 clones, just under 85% of which are singletons. The data were obtained in a study of blood T cell repertoires in COVID-19. Study as a whole: Italy, Spain and the United States were the sources of the convalescent and acute COVID-19 samples. In each case, the material was cDNA or gDNA derived from T cells, B-cell-depleted T cells, or PBMCs.

Germline values: CDR1 SGDLS, CDR2 YYNGEE. The CDR3 length is 15 residues. V was trimmed by 6 bases and J by 9 bases, leaving 22 bases between them. What was sequenced was peripheral blood. V and J are TRBV9 and TRBJ2-1; D might be TRBD1 (6 bases). This TCR was sampled from a human donor in a cohort sampled during active COVID-19. In DNA, the CDR3 is TGTGCCAGCACCCAAAGGGCAGGGGCGGACAGTGAGCAGTTCTTC. This codes for CASTQRAGADSEQFF.